The entry below gives a single T cell receptor beta chain sequence along with its context. TCRdb's table, derived via immunoSEQ multiplex PCR, lists solely in-frame clones and lacks some. The repertoire includes more than 95,000 clones, more than 75% of them detected once, and about 20% sits in the top ten. The sample originates from a study of blood T cell repertoires in COVID-19. Study-level background: From T cells, B-cell-depleted T cells, or PBMCs came the material, which was cDNA or gDNA.

The germline V gene has CDR1 SGHTA and CDR2 FQGNSA. The CDR3 has 14 residues. V lost 4 bases, J lost 5 bases, and 7 bases stayed unmatched. Material for sequencing was peripheral blood. The rearrangement links TRBV7-2 to TRBJ1-1, with 7 nucleotides matching TRBD1. The receptor comes from a man older than 75 with acute or convalescent COVID-19. In DNA, the CDR3 is TGTGCCAGCAGCTCACAAGGGGGCGCGACTGAAGCTTTCTTT. Translated, it gives CASSSQGGATEAFF. Drawing the rest from reference TRBV7-2 and TRBJ1-1, the complete variable domain is GAGVSQSPSNKVTEKGKDVELRCDPISGHTALYWYRQSLGQGLEFLIYFQGNSAPDKSGLPSDRFSAERTGGSVSTLTIQRTQQEDSAVYLCASSSQGGATEAFFGQGTRLTVV.